The 20 T cell receptor beta chains below all came from one sample that was sequenced in a study of T cell responses to AZD1222 COVID-19 vaccine. Method: immunoSEQ multiplex PCR; TCRdb's copy keeps in-frame clones and lacks some. Of fewer than 75,000 clones detected, 85% to 95% appear once; the ten largest clones hold over 5.5%. This material consisted of peripheral blood, taken 28 days after the second dose of the MenACWY control vaccine. These receptors all stem from an adult who received the MenACWY meningococcal vaccine as a control.

This clone is a singleton in its sample. This chain links TRBV2 with TRBJ2-1; 7 nucleotides line up with TRBD2. The CDR3 is made up of 15 amino acids. The V gene end was trimmed by 7 bases and the J gene end by 0 bases; junction bases not matched to a gene: 6. The germline V gene encodes CDR1 SNHLY and CDR2 FYNNEI. The CDR3 DNA follows: TGTGCCAGCAAAATCGGCGGGAGCTCCTACAATGAGCAGTTCTTC. This encodes CASKIGGSSYNEQFF.

The chain recombines TRBV29-1 with TRBJ1-2; tentatively, D is TRBD1 (6 bases). The V end was cut by 7 bases, the J end by 7 bases, with 13 bases between. This CDR3 has 11 amino acids. Germline lookup yields CDR1 SQVTM and CDR2 ANQGSEA. Written as DNA, the CDR3 is TGCAGCGACAACAGGGTCGGTGGCTACACCTTC. Protein product: CSDNRVGGYTF. Supplemented by reference TRBV29-1 and TRBJ1-2, the full variable domain reads SAVISQKPSRDICQRGTSLTIQCQVDSQVTMMFWYRQQPGQSLTLIATANQGSEATYESGFVIDKFPISRPNLTFSTLTVSNMSPEDSSIYLCSDNRVGGYTFGSGTRLTVV.

CDR3 sequence (DNA): TGTGCCTGGAGTGTAGAGGGGAAACTGTTTTTT. Its translation: CAWSVEGKLFF. This chain joins TRBV30 and TRBJ1-4; D perhaps matches TRBD1 (5 bases). The CDR3 runs 11 residues. Trimming removed 0 bases at V and 11 bases at J, with 7 bases between. Germline lookup yields CDR1 GTSNPN and CDR2 SVGIG (reference sequence).

This clone was counted a few times. The genes are TRBV6-1 and TRBJ1-1; D ambiguous. V was pared by 2 bases and J by 0 bases, with 10 bases between. Germline V CDR1 and CDR2: MNHNS, SASEGT. This CDR3 has 15 residues. This CDR3 is CASSEWWQLNTEAFF. CDR3 DNA: TGTGCCAGCAGTGAATGGTGGCAGCTGAACACTGAAGCTTTCTTT.

The chain is built from TRBV7-9 and TRBJ2-7; 7 positions agree with TRBD2. The V segment lost 5 bases and the J segment 6 bases; nucleotides outside the gene matches: 10. The CDR3 is 14 residues long. The germline V gene has CDR1 SEHNR and CDR2 FQNEAQ (reference sequence). CDR3 sequence: CASSRTLALSEQYF. CDR3 coding DNA: TGTGCCAGCAGCCGGACACTAGCGTTAAGCGAGCAGTACTTC.

This clone is large. The rearrangement uses TRBV19 and TRBJ1-5; possible D gene TRBD1, 6 bases. V was cut by 0 bases and J by 5 bases, with 11 bases left in between. This CDR3 has 15 residues. Germline V CDR1 and CDR2: LNHDA, SQIVND (reference sequence). CDR3 in amino acids: CASSIERGRHQPQHF. DNA of the CDR3: TGTGCCAGTAGTATAGAGAGGGGGAGGCATCAGCCCCAGCATTTT.

In this sample, this clone turned up once. The chain combines TRBV18 with TRBJ2-3; TRBD1 or TRBD2 may be the D gene (5 bases each). Trimming shortened V by 6 bases and J by 5 bases, and 12 bases separated the two germline ends. Germline CDR1 is KGHSH and CDR2 is LQKENI. The CDR3 consists of 13 residues. This CDR3 is CASSFTGGDTQYF. DNA for the CDR3: TGTGCCAGCTCTTTTACTGGGGGAGATACGCAGTATTTT.

This clone was detected once. The J gene is TRBJ1-1, the V gene TRBV10-1; D may be TRBD1 (5 bases). Germline assignment: CDR1 WNHNN and CDR2 SYGVQD (reference sequence). V lost 0 bases to trimming and J lost 4 bases, with 9 bases between them. The CDR3 is 14 residues long. The CDR3: CASSESGGITEAFF. CDR3 coding DNA: TGCGCCAGCAGTGAGTCCGGGGGGATCACTGAAGCTTTCTTT.

In its sample, this clone was seen once. V and J are TRBV2 and TRBJ2-5, with unresolved D. The CDR3 sequence is 13 residues long. The V end was cut by 5 bases, the J end by 2 bases, with 9 bases between. Germline V gives CDR1 SNHLY, CDR2 FYNNEI. The CDR3, as DNA: TGTGCCAGCAGTTGGACGGAACAAGAGACCCAGTACTTC. Translated: CASSWTEQETQYF.

This clone came up a few times. This chain uses TRBV3-1 (or the pseudogene TRBV3-2) with TRBJ1-2, with D tentatively TRBD1 (6 bases). This CDR3 has 14 amino acids. CDR1 is LGHDT, CDR2 YNNKEL, per germline (reference sequence). Trimming cost V 0 bases and J 7 bases, with 12 bases left between them. Here the CDR3 DNA reads TGTGCCAGCAGCCAAGACAGGGGATGGACTGGCTACACCTTC. Translating it yields CASSQDRGWTGYTF.

The chain links TRBV30 to TRBJ1-4; no clear D gene. V was clipped by 3 bases and J by 10 bases, with 18 bases between them. Germline CDR1 and CDR2: GTSNPN and SVGIG (reference sequence). This CDR3 contains 14 residues. In nucleotides, the CDR3 is TGTGCCTGGAGCGCAAGCGGTATCAGAGGAAAACTGTTTTTT. Translation gives CAWSASGIRGKLFF.

The chain is built from TRBV28 and TRBJ1-1, with D possibly matching TRBD1 (6 bases). CDR1 and CDR2 (germline): MDHEN, SYDVKM. The CDR3 sequence is 13 residues long. V was trimmed by 3 bases and J by 9 bases, leaving 14 bases between them. CDR3 protein: CASSFRGRSKAFF. CDR3 bases: TGTGCCAGCAGTTTCAGGGGCCGCTCCAAAGCTTTCTTT.

V gene TRBV6-2 or TRBV6-3 combines with J gene TRBJ2-1; 7 bases align to TRBD2. The V and J ends lost 0 bases and 5 bases, in that order; junction bases with no gene match: 7. Germline lookup yields CDR1 MNHEY and CDR2 SVGEGT. CDR3 length equals 16 residues. The CDR3 loop is CASSYSKSSGHNEQFF. CDR3 nucleotide sequence: TGTGCCAGCAGTTACTCGAAGTCTAGCGGACACAATGAGCAGTTCTTC.

The rearrangement uses TRBV6-5 and TRBJ1-1; unclear D gene. The CDR3 is 13 amino acids. The V and J ends lost 2 bases and 0 bases respectively, with 4 bases between them. The V gene's germline CDR1 is MNHEY and CDR2 SVGAGI. CDR3 in amino acids: CASSYRVNTEAFF. In DNA, the CDR3 is TGTGCCAGCAGTTACCGAGTGAACACTGAAGCTTTCTTT.

V usage is TRBV18 and J usage is TRBJ1-4, with 8 nucleotides matching TRBD1. This CDR3 has 15 residues. Germline CDR1 KGHSH, CDR2 LQKENI. V dropped 5 bases and J dropped 5; count of bases not matched to a gene: 7. In DNA form, the CDR3 reads TGTGCCAGCTCATCCCAGGGGGCGGTAAATGAAAAACTGTTTTTT. This codes for CASSSQGAVNEKLFF.

This clone was seen once. CDR3 coding DNA: TGCGCCAGCAGCGCCTTGACAGGGAAGGTCTACGCTGAGCAGTTCTTC. Translation: CASSALTGKVYAEQFF. The chain recombines TRBV5-1 with TRBJ2-1; 7 nucleotides match TRBD1. V shed 4 bases, J shed 9 bases, and the junction held 16 bases outside the gene matches. Germline CDR1 reads SGHRS; CDR2 reads YFSETQ. This CDR3 has 16 amino acids. Full variable domain (outside the CDR3, taken from reference TRBV5-1 and TRBJ2-1): KAGVTQTPRYLIKTRGQQVTLSCSPISGHRSVSWYQQTPGQGLQFLFEYFSETQRNKGNFPGRFSGRQFSNSRSEMNVSTLELGDSALYLCASSALTGKVYAEQFFGPGTRLTVL.

The chain carries TRBV4-2 and TRBJ2-5; a possible D gene is TRBD2 (5 bases). This CDR3 is 13 amino acids long. CDR1 LGHNA and CDR2 YNFKEQ come from the germline V gene. Trimming cost V 1 base and J 7 bases, with 10 bases left between them. For the CDR3, the DNA is TGTGCCAGCAGCCAAGGGGGTGAGGGGACCCAGTACTTC. As protein: CASSQGGEGTQYF.

In its sample, this clone was seen once. The chain couples TRBV10-2 to TRBJ2-7; unclear D gene. CDR1 is WSHSY and CDR2 is SAAADI in the germline V gene. V lost 6 bases to trimming and J lost 0 bases, with 9 bases between them. The CDR3 is 13 residues long. Written as DNA, the CDR3 is TGCGCCAGCAGCGGAACAGACTCCTACGAGCAGTACTTC. Protein: CASSGTDSYEQYF.

This clone was observed once. CDR3: CASSLGQANEQFF. CDR3 coding DNA: TGTGCCAGCAGCTTGGGGCAGGCGAATGAGCAGTTCTTC. The V and J genes are TRBV7-2 and TRBJ2-1; possibly TRBD1 for D (5 bases). CDR3 length equals 13 residues. V was cut by 3 bases and J by 7 bases, with 10 bases left in between. CDR1 SGHTA and CDR2 FQGNSA come from the germline V gene. Variable domain in full (rest from reference TRBV7-2 and TRBJ2-1): GAGVSQSPSNKVTEKGKDVELRCDPISGHTALYWYRQSLGQGLEFLIYFQGNSAPDKSGLPSDRFSAERTGGSVSTLTIQRTQQEDSAVYLCASSLGQANEQFFGPGTRLTVL.

The chain has TRBV7-2 and TRBJ1-2; D is ambiguous. The length of the CDR3 is 15 residues. Germline CDR1 and CDR2: SGHTA and FQGNSA. V gave up 5 bases and J gave up 2 bases, with 15 bases separating them. CDR3 protein: CASSPSSEVNYGYTF. The CDR3 DNA reads TGTGCCAGCAGCCCCTCGTCGGAGGTAAACTATGGCTACACCTTC.